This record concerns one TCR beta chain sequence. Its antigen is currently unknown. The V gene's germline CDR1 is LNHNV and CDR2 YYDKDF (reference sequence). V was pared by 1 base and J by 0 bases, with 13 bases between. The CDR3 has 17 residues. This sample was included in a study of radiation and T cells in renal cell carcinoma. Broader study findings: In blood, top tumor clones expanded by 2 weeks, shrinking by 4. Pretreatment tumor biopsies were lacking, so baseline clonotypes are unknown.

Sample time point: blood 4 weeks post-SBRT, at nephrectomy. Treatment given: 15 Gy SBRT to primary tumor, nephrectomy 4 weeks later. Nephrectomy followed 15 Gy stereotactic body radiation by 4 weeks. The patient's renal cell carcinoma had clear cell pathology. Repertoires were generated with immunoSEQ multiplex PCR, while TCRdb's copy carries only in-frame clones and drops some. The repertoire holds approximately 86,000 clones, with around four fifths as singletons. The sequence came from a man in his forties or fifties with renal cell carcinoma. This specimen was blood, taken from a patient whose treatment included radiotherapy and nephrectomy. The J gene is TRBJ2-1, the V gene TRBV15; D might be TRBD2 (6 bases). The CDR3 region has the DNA TGTGCCACCAGCAGAGGGAGGGTGGGAAGCTCCTACAATGAGCAGTTCTTC. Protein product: CATSRGRVGSSYNEQFF.